The TCR beta chain described here comes from a study of beta chain features in type 1 diabetes. Study results and limitations: Type 1 diabetes patients had TCRB CDR3s that were shorter (moderately but significantly so) in all four CD4+ subsets. Among patients, naive, central memory and Treg TCRB repertoires appeared more similar than among healthy donors.

With respect to this clone: As yet, its antigen is unknown.

cDNA synthesis used the whole RNA isolate, giving expressed TCRB sequences. Millions of reads, on average, came from each naive, central memory and regulatory T cell sample. Produced via immunoSEQ multiplex PCR; TCRdb's table is partial and in-frame only. Of 250,000 to 350,000 clones detected, 14% appear once; the ten largest clones hold 0.017%. A CD45RO/CCR7/CD25/CD127/CD95/CD27 panel sorted naive, central memory, regulatory and stem cell-like memory CD4+ cells. Sequencing was done on a sample of naive CD4+ T cells from blood. This clonotype was obtained from a man younger than 45 with type 1 diabetes.

CDR3 residues: CATSRRQETQYF. In DNA, the CDR3 is TGTGCCACCAGCAGACGCCAAGAGACCCAGTACTTC. The rearrangement joins TRBV15 to TRBJ2-5; D gene unclear. The germline V gene encodes CDR1 LNHNV and CDR2 YYDKDF (reference sequence). V lost 2 bases and J 1 base, leaving 2 bases between the germline ends. There are 12 residues in the CDR3.